This TCR beta chain derives from a study of neurological immune-mediated disorders. Across the whole study: Within the group of 34 multiple sclerosis patients, approximately 31 were relapsing-remitting, while 3 were secondary progressive.

Findings of the study overall: The multiple sclerosis repertoire cluster was associated with no clinical or MRI feature.

CDR3 length: 16 residues. The germline V gene encodes CDR1 MNHEY and CDR2 SMNVEV (reference sequence). Trimming pared 0 bases from V and 0 bases from J, leaving 12 bases between. There are many counts of this clonotype. The antigen remains unidentified. Synthesis of cDNA was performed by 5'RACE using 10-nucleotide random UMIs. Per sequencing run, 15-18 subjects together gave over 170 million TCR-beta sequences. TCRdb processed the 5' RACE reads anew with MiXCR; each CDR3 protein has one entry. There are tens of thousands of distinct CDR3 sequences in the sample; about 5.5% occur only once, and less than 2.5% lies in the top ten.

This TCR derives from a woman aged 25 to 39 with multiple sclerosis. This chain joins TRBV27 and TRBJ2-7, with D unresolved. The sample was PBMCs. The CDR3 reads CASSLSVSTYSYEQYF. DNA for the CDR3: TGTGCCAGCAGTTTATCGGTCTCGACCTACTCCTACGAGCAGTACTTC.